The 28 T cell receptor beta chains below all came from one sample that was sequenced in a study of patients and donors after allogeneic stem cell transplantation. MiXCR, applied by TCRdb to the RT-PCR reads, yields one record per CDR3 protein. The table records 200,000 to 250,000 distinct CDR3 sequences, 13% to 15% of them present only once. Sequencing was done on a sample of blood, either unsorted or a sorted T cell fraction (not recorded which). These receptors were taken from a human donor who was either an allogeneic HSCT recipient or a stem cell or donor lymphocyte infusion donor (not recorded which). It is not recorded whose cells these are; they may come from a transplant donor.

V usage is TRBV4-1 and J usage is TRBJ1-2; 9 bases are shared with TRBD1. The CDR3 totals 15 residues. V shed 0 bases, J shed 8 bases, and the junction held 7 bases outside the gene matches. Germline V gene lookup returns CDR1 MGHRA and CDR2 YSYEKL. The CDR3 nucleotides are TGCGCCAGCAGCCAAGAAAACAGGGGGCAGGGGGGCTACACCTTC. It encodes CASSQENRGQGGYTF.

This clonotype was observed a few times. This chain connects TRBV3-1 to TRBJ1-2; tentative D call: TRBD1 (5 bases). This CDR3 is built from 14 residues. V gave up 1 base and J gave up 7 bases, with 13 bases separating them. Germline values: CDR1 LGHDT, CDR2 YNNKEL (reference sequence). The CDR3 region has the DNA TGTGCCAGCAGCCAAGGTTCAGGGCCAATTGGCTACACCTTC. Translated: CASSQGSGPIGYTF.

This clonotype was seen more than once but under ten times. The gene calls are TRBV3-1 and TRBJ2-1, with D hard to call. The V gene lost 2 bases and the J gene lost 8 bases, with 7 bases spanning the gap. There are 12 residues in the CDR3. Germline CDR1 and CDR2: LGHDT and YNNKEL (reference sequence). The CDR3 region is CASSQISYEQFF. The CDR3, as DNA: TGTGCCAGCAGCCAAATCTCTTATGAGCAGTTCTTC.

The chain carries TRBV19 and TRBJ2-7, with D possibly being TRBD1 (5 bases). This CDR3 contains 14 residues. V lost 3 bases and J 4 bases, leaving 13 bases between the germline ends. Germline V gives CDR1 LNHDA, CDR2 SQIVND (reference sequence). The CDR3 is CASSMGQPTYEQYF. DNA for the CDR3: TGTGCCAGTAGTATGGGGCAGCCTACGTACGAGCAGTACTTC.

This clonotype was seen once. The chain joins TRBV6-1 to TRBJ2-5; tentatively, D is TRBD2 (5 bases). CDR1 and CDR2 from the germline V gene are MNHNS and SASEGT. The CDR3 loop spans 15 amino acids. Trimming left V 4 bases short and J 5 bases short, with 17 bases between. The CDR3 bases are TGTGCCAGCAGTGGGGGTTTAGGGAGACGCGAGACCCAGTACTTC. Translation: CASSGGLGRRETQYF.

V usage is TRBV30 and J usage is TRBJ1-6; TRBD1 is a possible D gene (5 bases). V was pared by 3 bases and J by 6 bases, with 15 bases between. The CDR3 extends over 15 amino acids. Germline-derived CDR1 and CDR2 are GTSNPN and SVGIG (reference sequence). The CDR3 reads CAWRDVLRGNSPLHF. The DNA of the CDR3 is TGTGCCTGGAGAGACGTTCTTAGGGGTAATTCACCCCTCCACTTT. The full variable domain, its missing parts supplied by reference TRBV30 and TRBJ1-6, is SQTIHQWPATLVQPVGSPLSLECTVEGTSNPNLYWYRQAAGRGLQLLFYSVGIGQISSEVPQNLSASRPQDRQFILSSKKLLLSDSGFYLCAWRDVLRGNSPLHFGNGTRLTVT.

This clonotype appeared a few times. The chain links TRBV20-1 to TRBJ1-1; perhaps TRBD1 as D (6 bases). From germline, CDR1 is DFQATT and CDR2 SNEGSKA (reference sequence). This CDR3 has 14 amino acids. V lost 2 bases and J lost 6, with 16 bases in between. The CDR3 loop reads CSARSMGGFAEAFF. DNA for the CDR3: TGCAGTGCTAGATCTATGGGGGGCTTTGCTGAAGCTTTCTTT.

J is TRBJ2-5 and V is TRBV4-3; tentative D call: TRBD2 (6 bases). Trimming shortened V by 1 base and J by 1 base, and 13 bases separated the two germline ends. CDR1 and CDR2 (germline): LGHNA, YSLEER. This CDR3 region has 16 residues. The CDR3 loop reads CASSQVRGTVQETQYF. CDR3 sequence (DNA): TGCGCCAGCAGCCAAGTCCGGGGGACCGTCCAAGAGACCCAGTACTTC.

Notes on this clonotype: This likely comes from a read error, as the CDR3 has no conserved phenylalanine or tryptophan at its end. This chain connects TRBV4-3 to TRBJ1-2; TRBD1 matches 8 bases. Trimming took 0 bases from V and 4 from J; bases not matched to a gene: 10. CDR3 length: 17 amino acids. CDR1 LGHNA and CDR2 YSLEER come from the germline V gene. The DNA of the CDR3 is TGCGCCAGCAGCCAAGATTTCGCAGGGGGCGTCTTCTATGGCTACACCTCC. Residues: CASSQDFAGGVFYGYTS.

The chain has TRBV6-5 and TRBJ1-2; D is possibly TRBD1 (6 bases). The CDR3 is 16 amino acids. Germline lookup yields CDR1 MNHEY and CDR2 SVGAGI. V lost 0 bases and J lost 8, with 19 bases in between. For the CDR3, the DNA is TGTGCCAGCAGTTACTCGCGACAGGCTCTCGGTCCGGGCTACACCTTC. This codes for CASSYSRQALGPGYTF.

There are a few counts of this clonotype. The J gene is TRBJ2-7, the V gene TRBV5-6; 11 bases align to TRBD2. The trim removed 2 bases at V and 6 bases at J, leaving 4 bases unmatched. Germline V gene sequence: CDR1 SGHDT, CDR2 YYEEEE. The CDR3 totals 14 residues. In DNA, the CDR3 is TGTGCCAGCAGCTTTCCGGGACTAGCGGCCGAGCAGTACTTC. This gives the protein CASSFPGLAAEQYF.

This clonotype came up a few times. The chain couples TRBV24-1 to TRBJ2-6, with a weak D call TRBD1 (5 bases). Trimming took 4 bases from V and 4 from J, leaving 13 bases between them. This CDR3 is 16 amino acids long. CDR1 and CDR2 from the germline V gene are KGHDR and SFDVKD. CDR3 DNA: TGTGCCACCAGTGACGTGGGGCAGAAAGGGGCCAACGTCCTGACTTTC. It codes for CATSDVGQKGANVLTF.

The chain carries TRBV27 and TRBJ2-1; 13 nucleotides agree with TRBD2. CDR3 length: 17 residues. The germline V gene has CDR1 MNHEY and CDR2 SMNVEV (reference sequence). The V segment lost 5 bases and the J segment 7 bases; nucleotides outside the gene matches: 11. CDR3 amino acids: CASSPNPTSGRLNEQFF. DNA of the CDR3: TGTGCCAGCAGTCCAAACCCGACTAGCGGGAGGCTTAATGAGCAGTTCTTC.

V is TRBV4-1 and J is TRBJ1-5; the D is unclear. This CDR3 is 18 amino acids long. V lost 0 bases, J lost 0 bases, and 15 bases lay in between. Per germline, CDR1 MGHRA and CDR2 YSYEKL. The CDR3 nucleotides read TGCGCCAGCAGCCAAGATGGGCAGGCTGCCAATAGCAATCAGCCCCAGCATTTT. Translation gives CASSQDGQAANSNQPQHF.

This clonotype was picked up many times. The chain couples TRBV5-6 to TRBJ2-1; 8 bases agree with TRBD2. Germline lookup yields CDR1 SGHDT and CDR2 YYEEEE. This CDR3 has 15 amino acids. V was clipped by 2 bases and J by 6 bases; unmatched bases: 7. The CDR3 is CASSLLTSEVNEQFF. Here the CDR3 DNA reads TGTGCCAGCAGCTTACTGACTAGCGAGGTCAATGAGCAGTTCTTC.

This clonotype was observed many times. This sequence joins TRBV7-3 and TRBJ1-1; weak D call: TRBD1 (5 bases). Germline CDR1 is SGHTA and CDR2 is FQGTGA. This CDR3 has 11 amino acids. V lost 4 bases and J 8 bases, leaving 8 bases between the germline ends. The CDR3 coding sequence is TGTGCCAGCAGCTCTGGGGGAGAAGCTTTCTTT. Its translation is CASSSGGEAFF.

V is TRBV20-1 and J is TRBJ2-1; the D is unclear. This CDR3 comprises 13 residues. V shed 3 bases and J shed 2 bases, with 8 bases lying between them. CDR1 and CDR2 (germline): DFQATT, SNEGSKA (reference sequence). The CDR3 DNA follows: TGCAGTGCTAGCGGGTTCACCTACAATGAGCAGTTCTTC. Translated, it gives CSASGFTYNEQFF.

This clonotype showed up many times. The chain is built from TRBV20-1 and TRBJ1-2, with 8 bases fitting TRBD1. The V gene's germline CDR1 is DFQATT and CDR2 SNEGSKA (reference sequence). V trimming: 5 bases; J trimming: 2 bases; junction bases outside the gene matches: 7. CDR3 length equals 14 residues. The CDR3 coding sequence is TGCAGTGCTGAACGGACAGGGTACAACTATGGCTACACCTTC. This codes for CSAERTGYNYGYTF.

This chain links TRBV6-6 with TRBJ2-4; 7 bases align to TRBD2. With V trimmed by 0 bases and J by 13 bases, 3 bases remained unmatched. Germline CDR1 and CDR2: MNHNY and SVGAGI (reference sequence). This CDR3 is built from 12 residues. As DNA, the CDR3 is TGTGCCAGCAGTTACTCTGGGGGGGTACAGTACTTC. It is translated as CASSYSGGVQYF.

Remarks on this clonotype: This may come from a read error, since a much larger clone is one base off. The CDR3 nucleotides are TGTGCCAGCAGCTTAATAGGGAATAATTCACCCCTCCACTTT. Its translation is CASSLIGNNSPLHF. The chain couples TRBV11-2 to TRBJ1-6; no reliable D call. CDR3 length equals 14 residues. Germline assignment: CDR1 SGHAT and CDR2 FQNNGV. V lost 2 bases, J lost 5 bases, and 7 bases lay in between.

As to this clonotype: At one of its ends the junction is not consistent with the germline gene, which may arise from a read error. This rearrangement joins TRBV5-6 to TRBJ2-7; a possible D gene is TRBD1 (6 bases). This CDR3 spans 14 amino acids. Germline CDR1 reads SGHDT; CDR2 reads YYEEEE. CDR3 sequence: CASSLGHILYEQYF. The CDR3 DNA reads TGTGCCAGCAGTTTGGGACATATCTTGTACGAGCAGTACTTC.

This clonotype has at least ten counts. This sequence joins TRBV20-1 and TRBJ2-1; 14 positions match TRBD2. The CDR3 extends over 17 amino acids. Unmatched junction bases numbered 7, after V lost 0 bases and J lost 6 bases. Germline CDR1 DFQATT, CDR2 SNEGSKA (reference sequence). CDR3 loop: CSARDLGLAGVANEQFF. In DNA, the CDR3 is TGCAGTGCTAGAGACTTGGGACTAGCGGGAGTCGCCAATGAGCAGTTCTTC.

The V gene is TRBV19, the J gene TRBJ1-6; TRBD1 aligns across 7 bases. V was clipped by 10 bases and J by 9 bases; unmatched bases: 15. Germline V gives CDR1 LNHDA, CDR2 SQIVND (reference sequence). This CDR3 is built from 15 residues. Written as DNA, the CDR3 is TGTGCCACCCTTGAAGCGACAGGGTCGTTTTCACCCCTCCACTTT. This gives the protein CATLEATGSFSPLHF. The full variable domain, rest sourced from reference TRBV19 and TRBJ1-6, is DGGITQSPKYLFRKEGQNVTLSCEQNLNHDAMYWYRQDPGQGLRLIYYSQIVNDFQKGDIAEGYSVSREKKESFPLTVTSAQKNPTAFYLCATLEATGSFSPLHFGNGTRLTVT.

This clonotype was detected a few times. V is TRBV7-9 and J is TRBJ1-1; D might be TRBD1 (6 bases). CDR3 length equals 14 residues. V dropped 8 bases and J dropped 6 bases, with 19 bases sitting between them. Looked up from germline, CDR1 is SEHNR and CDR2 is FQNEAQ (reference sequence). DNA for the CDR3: TGTGCCAGCGGAGTTTTGGACAGAGCCCCTGAAGCTTTCTTT. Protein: CASGVLDRAPEAFF.

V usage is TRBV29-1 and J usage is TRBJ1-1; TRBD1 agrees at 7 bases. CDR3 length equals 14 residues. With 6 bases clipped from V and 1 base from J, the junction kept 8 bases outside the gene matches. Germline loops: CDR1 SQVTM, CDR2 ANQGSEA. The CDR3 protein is CSVRNRGGNTEAFF. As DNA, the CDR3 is TGCAGCGTCCGTAACAGGGGTGGGAACACTGAAGCTTTCTTT.

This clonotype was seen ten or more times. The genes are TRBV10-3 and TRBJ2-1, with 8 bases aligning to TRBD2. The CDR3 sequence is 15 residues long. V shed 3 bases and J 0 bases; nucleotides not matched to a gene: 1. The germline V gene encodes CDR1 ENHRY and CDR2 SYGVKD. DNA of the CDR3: TGTGCCATCAGTGACAGCGGGAGCTCCTACAATGAGCAGTTCTTC. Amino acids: CAISDSGSSYNEQFF.

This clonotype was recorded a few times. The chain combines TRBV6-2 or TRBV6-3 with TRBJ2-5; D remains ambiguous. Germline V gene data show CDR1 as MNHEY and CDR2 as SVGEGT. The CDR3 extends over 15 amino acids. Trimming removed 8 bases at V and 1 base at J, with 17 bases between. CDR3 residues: CASSSGLSIQETQYF. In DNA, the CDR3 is TGTGCCAGCTCCTCGGGTCTGTCGATCCAAGAGACCCAGTACTTC.

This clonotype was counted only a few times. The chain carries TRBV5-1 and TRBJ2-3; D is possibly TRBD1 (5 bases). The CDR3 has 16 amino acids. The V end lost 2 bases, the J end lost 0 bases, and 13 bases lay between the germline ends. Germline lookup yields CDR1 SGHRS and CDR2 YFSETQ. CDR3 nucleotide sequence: TGCGCCAGCAGCTTAGTTACAGGCTCTAGCACAGATACGCAGTATTTT. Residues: CASSLVTGSSTDTQYF.